The rows below give T cell receptor beta chains drawn from one sample of a study of spatial heterogeneity in lung cancer. Using its own MiXCR run on the 5' RACE reads, TCRdb lists one record per CDR3 protein. Of some 78,000 distinct CDR3 sequences in the sample, 8% are singletons; the top ten hold 6.8%. The sequenced sample was PBMCs, obtained at surgery. All receptors derive from a male donor with early-stage non-small cell lung cancer. The CDR3 runs from the conserved cysteine through the conserved F or W. Fields, in order: V gene, clone size, D gene, J gene, CDR3 protein, CDR3 DNA. A D gene is named only where the DNA matches it firmly. Part of the rows lack a size; the others show once, few, many or a class for expanded clones.

v_gene: TRBV11-2; abundance: many; d_gene: NA; j_gene: TRBJ2-1; CDR3aa: CASSLGSRSGEQFF; CDR3nt: TGTGCCAGCAGCTTAGGGTCTAGGAGCGGTGAGCAGTTCTTC
v_gene: TRBV5-4; abundance: NA; d_gene: NA; j_gene: TRBJ1-3; CDR3aa: CASSLNAGAGNTIYF; CDR3nt: TGTGCCAGCAGCCTCAACGCAGGGGCTGGAAACACCATATATTTT
v_gene: TRBV6-6; abundance: few; d_gene: NA; j_gene: TRBJ2-2; CDR3aa: CASSYSWQGGSGELFF; CDR3nt: TGTGCCAGCAGTTACTCCTGGCAGGGGGGTAGCGGGGAGCTGTTTTTT
v_gene: TRBV10-1; abundance: many; d_gene: NA; j_gene: TRBJ2-1; CDR3aa: CASSDPGLYNEQFF; CDR3nt: TGCGCCAGCAGTGACCCGGGACTTTACAATGAGCAGTTCTTC
v_gene: TRBV12-3/TRBV12-4; abundance: NA; d_gene: TRBD1; j_gene: TRBJ2-7; CDR3aa: CASSLRQGATREQYF; CDR3nt: TGTGCCAGCAGTTTACGACAGGGGGCTACTAGGGAGCAGTACTTC
v_gene: TRBV24-1; abundance: many; d_gene: NA; j_gene: TRBJ2-3; CDR3aa: CATSDTPGRLTDTQYF; CDR3nt: TGTGCCACCAGTGATACCCCGGGACGACTCACAGATACGCAGTATTTT
v_gene: TRBV3-1; abundance: many; d_gene: TRBD2; j_gene: TRBJ2-1; CDR3aa: CASSLGGLPNNEQFF; CDR3nt: TGTGCCAGCAGCCTGGGGGGACTACCTAACAATGAGCAGTTCTTC
v_gene: TRBV7-9; abundance: once; d_gene: NA; j_gene: TRBJ2-3; CDR3aa: CASSLRESTDTQYF; CDR3nt: TGTGCCAGCAGCTTACGGGAGAGCACAGATACGCAGTATTTT
v_gene: TRBV7-2; abundance: NA; d_gene: NA; j_gene: TRBJ2-3; CDR3aa: CASSSRGTDTQYF; CDR3nt: TGTGCCAGCAGCTCCCGGGGCACAGATACGCAGTATTTT
v_gene: TRBV2; abundance: many; d_gene: NA; j_gene: TRBJ1-1; CDR3aa: CASSSNTEAFF; CDR3nt: TGTGCCAGCAGTTCTAACACTGAAGCTTTCTTT
v_gene: TRBV3-1; abundance: many; d_gene: TRBD1; j_gene: TRBJ2-3; CDR3aa: CASSQGAGGRTDTQYF; CDR3nt: TGTGCCAGCAGCCAAGGGGCAGGGGGCCGCACAGATACGCAGTATTTT
v_gene: TRBV12-3/TRBV12-4; abundance: NA; d_gene: NA; j_gene: TRBJ1-1; CDR3aa: CASSFSGSNTEAFF; CDR3nt: TGTGCCAGCAGTTTCTCAGGTTCGAACACTGAAGCTTTCTTT
v_gene: TRBV20-1; abundance: many; d_gene: NA; j_gene: TRBJ1-5; CDR3aa: CSARVNTGEPQHF; CDR3nt: TGCAGTGCTAGGGTCAACACGGGAGAGCCCCAGCATTTT
v_gene: TRBV29-1; abundance: many; d_gene: NA; j_gene: TRBJ2-7; CDR3aa: CSVERDKSYEQYF; CDR3nt: TGCAGCGTTGAAAGGGACAAGTCCTACGAGCAGTACTTC
v_gene: TRBV12-3/TRBV12-4; abundance: NA; d_gene: TRBD1; j_gene: TRBJ2-2; CDR3aa: CASRPGTGITGELFF; CDR3nt: TGTGCCAGCAGGCCAGGGACAGGGATCACCGGGGAGCTGTTTTTT
v_gene: TRBV30; abundance: NA; d_gene: NA; j_gene: TRBJ1-3; CDR3aa: CAWRRMAYSGNTIYF; CDR3nt: TGTGCCTGGAGGAGAATGGCATACTCTGGAAACACCATATATTTT
v_gene: TRBV19; abundance: NA; d_gene: TRBD1; j_gene: TRBJ1-5; CDR3aa: CASSSQDRGQGQPQHF; CDR3nt: TGTGCCAGTAGTTCACAGGACAGGGGGCAAGGTCAGCCCCAGCATTTT
v_gene: TRBV9; abundance: few; d_gene: TRBD1; j_gene: TRBJ2-5; CDR3aa: CASSATGGWGETQYF; CDR3nt: TGTGCCAGCAGCGCGACAGGGGGCTGGGGGGAGACCCAGTACTTC
v_gene: TRBV12-3/TRBV12-4; abundance: many; d_gene: NA; j_gene: TRBJ1-1; CDR3aa: CASSYLENTEAFF; CDR3nt: TGTGCCAGCAGTTATCTGGAGAACACTGAAGCTTTCTTT
v_gene: TRBV7-3; abundance: many; d_gene: NA; j_gene: TRBJ1-1; CDR3aa: CASSDGTEAFF; CDR3nt: TGTGCCAGCAGCGATGGCACTGAAGCTTTCTTT
v_gene: TRBV4-2; abundance: NA; d_gene: TRBD1; j_gene: TRBJ2-1; CDR3aa: CASSPSRQGVYNEQFF; CDR3nt: TGTGCCAGCAGCCCTTCCCGACAGGGGGTATACAATGAGCAGTTCTTC
v_gene: TRBV5-1; abundance: many; d_gene: NA; j_gene: TRBJ1-1; CDR3aa: CASSPNNALNTEAFF; CDR3nt: TGCGCCAGCAGCCCAAACAATGCACTGAACACTGAAGCTTTCTTT
v_gene: TRBV12-3/TRBV12-4; abundance: few; d_gene: NA; j_gene: TRBJ2-5; CDR3aa: CASSRGHGKTQYF; CDR3nt: TGTGCCAGCAGTCGCGGACATGGAAAGACCCAGTACTTC
v_gene: TRBV27; abundance: many; d_gene: TRBD2; j_gene: TRBJ2-1; CDR3aa: CASSLREGGWNEQFF; CDR3nt: TGTGCCAGCAGTTTACGGGAGGGGGGTTGGAATGAGCAGTTCTTC
v_gene: TRBV20-1; abundance: many; d_gene: NA; j_gene: TRBJ1-1; CDR3aa: CSAQQVMNTEAFF; CDR3nt: TGCAGTGCCCAACAGGTGATGAACACTGAAGCTTTCTTT
v_gene: TRBV20-1; abundance: many; d_gene: NA; j_gene: TRBJ1-1; CDR3aa: CSARMGPLGTEAFF; CDR3nt: TGCAGTGCTAGAATGGGCCCCCTGGGCACTGAAGCTTTCTTT
v_gene: TRBV20-1; abundance: few; d_gene: NA; j_gene: TRBJ1-1; CDR3aa: CSARGTPREAFF; CDR3nt: TGCAGTGCTAGGGGGACCCCCAGGGAAGCTTTCTTT
v_gene: TRBV6-1; abundance: many; d_gene: NA; j_gene: TRBJ2-1; CDR3aa: CASSEGVGREQFF; CDR3nt: TGTGCCAGCAGTGAAGGGGTTGGCAGGGAGCAGTTCTTC
v_gene: TRBV7-9; abundance: few; d_gene: NA; j_gene: TRBJ1-5; CDR3aa: CASSLNGPQHF; CDR3nt: TGTGCCAGCAGCTTGAACGGGCCCCAGCATTTT
v_gene: TRBV29-1; abundance: many; d_gene: TRBD1; j_gene: TRBJ1-2; CDR3aa: CSVLGRTGRSGYTF; CDR3nt: TGCAGCGTTCTCGGTCGGACAGGGCGATCTGGCTACACCTTC
v_gene: TRBV11-1; abundance: NA; d_gene: NA; j_gene: TRBJ2-3; CDR3aa: CASSYQPDTQYF; CDR3nt: TGTGCCAGCAGCTACCAGCCAGATACGCAGTATTTT
v_gene: TRBV7-9; abundance: NA; d_gene: TRBD1; j_gene: TRBJ2-5; CDR3aa: CASSLGIGQAETQYF; CDR3nt: TGTGCCAGCAGCTTAGGAATTGGACAGGCAGAGACCCAGTACTTC
v_gene: TRBV4-1; abundance: many; d_gene: NA; j_gene: TRBJ2-1; CDR3aa: CASSQEDPGLINEQFF; CDR3nt: TGCGCCAGCAGCCAAGAGGATCCGGGACTGATCAATGAGCAGTTCTTC
v_gene: TRBV7-9; abundance: many; d_gene: NA; j_gene: TRBJ1-1; CDR3aa: CASSLMGRVLPAAEAFF; CDR3nt: TGTGCCAGCAGCTTAATGGGCAGGGTACTCCCAGCGGCTGAAGCTTTCTTT
v_gene: TRBV29-1; abundance: many; d_gene: TRBD1; j_gene: TRBJ2-3; CDR3aa: CSADRGGTDTQYF; CDR3nt: TGCAGCGCCGACAGGGGTGGTACAGATACGCAGTATTTT
v_gene: TRBV5-1; abundance: few; d_gene: NA; j_gene: TRBJ2-7; CDR3aa: CASSLAERRGLEQYF; CDR3nt: TGCGCCAGCAGCTTGGCCGAGAGGAGGGGCCTCGAGCAGTACTTC
v_gene: TRBV12-3/TRBV12-4; abundance: NA; d_gene: TRBD1; j_gene: TRBJ2-1; CDR3aa: CASTGQGYNEQFF; CDR3nt: TGTGCCAGCACCGGACAGGGCTACAATGAGCAGTTCTTC
v_gene: TRBV7-2; abundance: few; d_gene: NA; j_gene: TRBJ2-1; CDR3aa: CASSLMLGSYNEQFF; CDR3nt: TGTGCCAGCAGCTTGATGCTCGGCTCCTACAATGAGCAGTTCTTC
v_gene: TRBV10-3; abundance: many; d_gene: NA; j_gene: TRBJ2-1; CDR3aa: CAISERRDSLRNEQFF; CDR3nt: TGTGCCATCAGTGAGAGGCGGGACAGCCTGAGGAATGAGCAGTTCTTC
v_gene: TRBV6-2/TRBV6-3; abundance: few; d_gene: NA; j_gene: TRBJ1-2; CDR3aa: CASSYGGASYGYTF; CDR3nt: TGTGCCAGCAGTTACGGAGGCGCCAGCTATGGCTACACCTTC
v_gene: TRBV5-4; abundance: few; d_gene: NA; j_gene: TRBJ1-1; CDR3aa: CASSQGDLEAFF; CDR3nt: TGTGCCAGCAGCCAGGGAGACCTAGAAGCTTTCTTT
v_gene: TRBV20-1; abundance: few; d_gene: NA; j_gene: TRBJ1-5; CDR3aa: CSARVGVGQPQHF; CDR3nt: TGCAGTGCTAGGGTCGGGGTCGGACAGCCCCAGCATTTT
v_gene: TRBV6-2/TRBV6-3; abundance: many; d_gene: NA; j_gene: TRBJ1-2; CDR3aa: CASSYRGYGYTF; CDR3nt: TGTGCCAGCAGTTACAGAGGCTATGGCTACACCTTC
v_gene: TRBV29-1; abundance: many; d_gene: NA; j_gene: TRBJ1-2; CDR3aa: CSVEDPARGGYGYTF; CDR3nt: TGCAGCGTTGAAGATCCTGCCCGGGGCGGCTATGGCTACACCTTC
v_gene: TRBV25-1; abundance: many; d_gene: TRBD1; j_gene: TRBJ1-2; CDR3aa: CASSEPGQGSGYTF; CDR3nt: TGTGCCAGCAGTGAACCCGGACAGGGAAGCGGCTACACCTTC
v_gene: TRBV9; abundance: few; d_gene: NA; j_gene: TRBJ2-1; CDR3aa: CASSVGYNEQFF; CDR3nt: TGTGCCAGCAGCGTCGGCTACAATGAGCAGTTCTTC